These 22 T cell receptor beta chains originate from one sample sequenced in a study of a mutant IDH1 vaccine in newly diagnosed glioma. Only in-frame clones appear in the TCRdb table, and some are missing; sequencing was by immunoSEQ multiplex PCR. The sample has roughly 70,000 clones, over 75% seen once. No antigen has been assigned to these receptors. Noted time point: week 23, last vaccination. Mutant IDH1 20-mer peptide, at 300 ug, made up each vaccine dose, with topical imiquimod. This sample comprised PBMCs, obtained from a glioma patient whose treatment included an IDH1 peptide vaccine. These receptors were collected from a man aged 18 to 35 with glioma.

The V and J genes are TRBV2 and TRBJ2-6; TRBD2 matches at 14 bases. After removal of 4 bases from V and 2 bases from J, the junction contained 7 bases not matched to a gene. The germline V gene has CDR1 SNHLY and CDR2 FYNNEI. CDR3 length: 19 amino acids. DNA of the CDR3: TGTGCCAGCAGTGTTAGGGGACTAGCGGGAGTAACTGGGGCCAACGTCCTGACTTTC. It yields the protein CASSVRGLAGVTGANVLTF.

J is TRBJ2-7 and V is TRBV19; D not resolved. V shed 6 bases and J shed 2 bases, with 8 bases lying between them. The CDR3 sequence is 12 residues long. CDR1 is LNHDA and CDR2 is SQIVND in the germline V gene (reference sequence). The CDR3 here is CASSPSPYEQYF. The CDR3 DNA follows: TGTGCCAGTAGCCCCTCCCCCTACGAGCAGTACTTC.

The chain has TRBV6-6 and TRBJ2-7; D may be TRBD1 (6 bases). V was clipped by 2 bases and J by 3 bases, with 17 bases between them. The CDR3 extends over 16 amino acids. CDR1 is MNHNY and CDR2 is SVGAGI in the germline V gene (reference sequence). The CDR3 coding sequence is TGTGCCAGCAGTTACCGTACTGACAGGATTGACTACGAGCAGTACTTC. Protein product: CASSYRTDRIDYEQYF.

V gene TRBV28 combines with J gene TRBJ1-4; D call uncertain. Germline CDR1 MDHEN, CDR2 SYDVKM. The V gene lost 5 bases and the J gene lost 6 bases, with 16 bases spanning the gap. The CDR3 covers 15 residues. In DNA, the CDR3 is TGTGCCAGCAGTCGATCGGACGGAAGGGATGAAAAACTGTTTTTT. It is translated as CASSRSDGRDEKLFF.

This clone occurred a few times. The chain is built from TRBV7-9 and TRBJ1-1; 7 bases line up with TRBD1. Trimming took 5 bases from V and 1 from J; bases not matched to a gene: 7. The CDR3 spans 15 residues. The germline gives CDR1 SEHNR, CDR2 FQNEAQ (reference sequence). The CDR3 loop is CASSTRQGANTEAFF. As DNA, the CDR3 is TGTGCCAGCAGCACCCGACAGGGCGCGAACACTGAAGCTTTCTTT. The full variable domain, with the rest looked up from reference TRBV7-9 and TRBJ1-1, is DTGVSQNPRHKITKRGQNVTFRCDPISEHNRLYWYRQTLGQGPEFLTYFQNEAQLEKSRLLSDRFSAERPKGSFSTLEIQRTEQGDSAMYLCASSTRQGANTEAFFGQGTRLTVV.

The J gene is TRBJ1-1, the V gene TRBV15; D may be TRBD1 (6 bases). The CDR3 runs 14 residues. V was trimmed by 7 bases and J by 1 base, leaving 13 bases between them. Germline V gene lookup returns CDR1 LNHNV and CDR2 YYDKDF (reference sequence). CDR3 region: CATTHTGPNTEAFF. Written as DNA, the CDR3 is TGTGCCACCACACACACAGGGCCGAACACTGAAGCTTTCTTT.

The V gene is TRBV30, the J gene TRBJ1-2; 7 nucleotides match TRBD1. In germline, CDR1 is GTSNPN, CDR2 SVGIG (reference sequence). This CDR3 region has 12 residues. J gave up 7 bases and V 2 bases, and 4 bases lay outside the gene matches. DNA of the CDR3: TGTGCCTGGAGTCGGAACAGGGGTGGCTACACCTTC. It specifies CAWSRNRGGYTF.

Only a few counts were recorded for this clone. The gene calls are TRBV7-9 and TRBJ1-5; D ambiguous. The CDR3 covers 16 residues. Germline-derived CDR1 and CDR2 are SEHNR and FQNEAQ (reference sequence). V was pared by 1 base and J by 5 bases, with 15 bases between. The DNA of the CDR3 is TGTGCCAGCAGCTTAGTACCGCCACACCTCGATCAGCCCCAGCATTTT. It encodes CASSLVPPHLDQPQHF.

J is TRBJ2-7 and V is TRBV7-2, with unresolved D. The CDR3 length is 14 residues. Per germline, CDR1 SGHTA and CDR2 FQGNSA. V dropped 3 bases and J dropped 2 bases, with 11 bases sitting between them. The CDR3 spells CASSLGRRAYEQYF. The CDR3 nucleotides read TGTGCCAGCAGCTTGGGCAGGAGAGCCTACGAGCAGTACTTC. Variable domain in full (rest from reference TRBV7-2 and TRBJ2-7): GAGVSQSPSNKVTEKGKDVELRCDPISGHTALYWYRQSLGQGLEFLIYFQGNSAPDKSGLPSDRFSAERTGGSVSTLTIQRTQQEDSAVYLCASSLGRRAYEQYFGPGTRLTVT.

The chain uses TRBV14 and TRBJ2-7; possibly TRBD1 for D (5 bases). Trimming shortened V by 8 bases and J by 7 bases, and 27 bases separated the two germline ends. CDR3 length: 16 amino acids. In germline, CDR1 is SGHDN, CDR2 FVKESK. Here the CDR3 DNA reads TGTGCCAGCTCACAAGCCAGACAGCGAACCTCAAGAGAGCAGTACTTC. Translating it yields CASSQARQRTSREQYF.

This clone is a singleton in its sample. The chain is built from TRBV27 and TRBJ1-5; no definite D call. The germline V gene encodes CDR1 MNHEY and CDR2 SMNVEV (reference sequence). This CDR3 is 13 amino acids long. V was cut by 3 bases and J by 3 bases, with 6 bases left in between. The DNA of the CDR3 is TGTGCCAGCAGTTTTCAACTCAATCAGCCCCAGCATTTT. Translating it yields CASSFQLNQPQHF.

V gene TRBV4-3 combines with J gene TRBJ1-1; D call uncertain. Germline values: CDR1 LGHNA, CDR2 YSLEER. With 0 bases removed from V and 4 bases from J, the gap between germline ends came to 12 bases. This CDR3 is built from 15 residues. CDR3 amino acids: CASSQDAWEGTEAFF. CDR3 coding DNA: TGCGCCAGCAGCCAAGACGCCTGGGAGGGCACTGAAGCTTTCTTT.

The chain couples TRBV5-1 to TRBJ1-5; D is uncertain. The CDR3 consists of 15 residues. Germline CDR1 reads SGHRS; CDR2 reads YFSETQ. Trimming shortened V by 0 bases and J by 3 bases, and 10 bases separated the two germline ends. In DNA, the CDR3 is TGCGCCAGCAGCTTGGGGGATTTACCCAATCAGCCCCAGCATTTT. Translation gives CASSLGDLPNQPQHF.

This clone was recorded a few times. This chain joins TRBV30 and TRBJ2-7; D possibly corresponds to TRBD1 (5 bases). Germline loops: CDR1 GTSNPN, CDR2 SVGIG (reference sequence). V lost 7 bases, J lost 4 bases, and 17 bases lay in between. The CDR3 spans 13 residues. In DNA form, the CDR3 reads TGTGCCTTTCTCGCCAGGGCGCCTTACGAGCAGTACTTC. Residues: CAFLARAPYEQYF.

The rearrangement links TRBV7-8 to TRBJ2-6; TRBD2 might be the D (5 bases). The CDR3 has 15 amino acids. Trimming removed 3 bases at V and 4 bases at J, with 10 bases between. CDR1 is SGHVS, CDR2 FQNEAQ, per germline. The CDR3 protein is CASSLEESGANVLTF. Here the CDR3 DNA reads TGTGCCAGCAGCTTGGAGGAATCGGGGGCCAACGTCCTGACTTTC.

The CDR3 protein is CATHDSQLNYGYTF. The CDR3 DNA follows: TGTGCCACACATGACAGCCAGCTTAACTATGGCTACACCTTC. The chain links TRBV10-3 to TRBJ1-2; possibly TRBD1 for D (5 bases). Germline CDR1 reads ENHRY; CDR2 reads SYGVKD. V shed 10 bases and J shed 1 base, with 16 bases lying between them. The CDR3 runs 14 residues.

J is TRBJ1-2 and V is TRBV10-3; D might be TRBD1 (6 bases). The CDR3 extends over 16 amino acids. Germline V lookup: CDR1 ENHRY, CDR2 SYGVKD. V was cut by 3 bases and J by 4 bases, with 18 bases left in between. The CDR3 DNA follows: TGTGCCATCAGTGAATCTATAAATGGGGGGGCCTATGGCTACACCTTC. Residues: CAISESINGGAYGYTF.

V gene TRBV30 combines with J gene TRBJ1-2; no clear D gene. There are 11 residues in the CDR3. The germline CDR1 and CDR2 sequences are GTSNPN and SVGIG (reference sequence). V lost 1 base to trimming and J lost 5 bases, with 5 bases between them. The chain's CDR3 is CAWSGVYGYTF. The CDR3 region has the DNA TGTGCCTGGAGTGGCGTTTATGGCTACACCTTC. The full variable domain, rest sourced from reference TRBV30 and TRBJ1-2, is SQTIHQWPATLVQPVGSPLSLECTVEGTSNPNLYWYRQAAGRGLQLLFYSVGIGQISSEVPQNLSASRPQDRQFILSSKKLLLSDSGFYLCAWSGVYGYTFGSGTRLTVV.

This sequence joins TRBV7-8 and TRBJ1-5, with D uncertain. Trimming took off 2 bases at V and 0 bases at J, with 5 bases between the two ends. The CDR3 is 14 residues long. CDR1 and CDR2 from the germline V gene are SGHVS and FQNEAQ. The CDR3 region has the DNA TGTGCCAGCAGCTTAAGCAATAGCAATCAGCCCCAGCATTTT. Residues: CASSLSNSNQPQHF.

The chain recombines TRBV7-8 with TRBJ2-7; 9 positions agree with TRBD1. Germline values: CDR1 SGHVS, CDR2 FQNEAQ. The length of the CDR3 is 15 residues. V lost 5 bases and J lost 2; bases outside the gene matches: 7. CDR3 sequence reads: CASSRDRVFPYEQYF. The CDR3 nucleotides are TGTGCCAGCAGCCGGGACAGGGTTTTCCCCTACGAGCAGTACTTC.

The table lists this clone with a count of one. The gene calls are TRBV4-2 and TRBJ1-5, with unresolved D. CDR1 and CDR2 (germline): LGHNA, YNFKEQ. There are 17 residues in the CDR3. Trimming cost V 0 bases and J 0 bases, with 12 bases left between them. The CDR3 is CASSQEVPSYSNQPQHF. The CDR3 DNA is TGTGCCAGCAGCCAAGAAGTTCCGTCTTATAGCAATCAGCCCCAGCATTTT.

The chain combines TRBV13 with TRBJ1-1; 7 bases fit TRBD1. The trim removed 4 bases at V and 5 bases at J, leaving 13 bases unmatched. The CDR3 sequence is 16 residues long. CDR1 is PRHDT and CDR2 is FYEKMQ in the germline V gene (reference sequence). The CDR3 sequence is CASSSTGVPWVTEAFF. As DNA, the CDR3 is TGTGCCAGCAGCTCCACAGGGGTCCCCTGGGTTACTGAAGCTTTCTTT.